Shown below are 4 T cell receptor beta chains from a single sample sequenced in a study of T cell changes during pregnancy in multiple sclerosis. Generated by immunoSEQ multiplex PCR, the TCRdb table keeps only in-frame clones and is missing some. This repertoire shows around 60,000 clones, approximately 86% found once; its top ten account for less than 2%. The sample in question was peripheral blood, obtained in the first trimester of pregnancy. These receptors were obtained from a female donor with multiple sclerosis, enrolled in a pregnancy study.

The J gene is TRBJ2-1, the V gene TRBV27; 11 bases are a match to TRBD2. CDR1 and CDR2 (germline): MNHEY, SMNVEV (reference sequence). V lost 3 bases, J lost 2 bases, and 15 bases stayed unmatched. This CDR3 has 20 amino acids. CDR3 DNA sequence: TGTGCCAGCAGTTTTATCCCCCGGACTAGCGGGTCCCGACCCTACAATGAGCAGTTCTTC. It codes for CASSFIPRTSGSRPYNEQFF.

J is TRBJ2-3 and V is TRBV4-1, with a weak D call TRBD1 (6 bases). V was trimmed by 1 base and J by 2 bases, leaving 16 bases between them. Germline V gene sequence: CDR1 MGHRA, CDR2 YSYEKL. This CDR3 is 17 amino acids long. The CDR3 here is CASSQVGSGESTDTQYF. CDR3 sequence (DNA): TGCGCCAGCAGCCAAGTGGGGTCAGGGGAATCCACAGATACGCAGTATTTT.

This rearrangement joins TRBV19 to TRBJ2-5, with 9 bases aligning to TRBD2. Germline assignment: CDR1 LNHDA and CDR2 SQIVND (reference sequence). The CDR3 is made up of 16 amino acids. V lost 5 bases to trimming and J lost 1 base; unmatched junction nucleotides: 8. CDR3 bases: TGTGCCAGTAGTCTAGTAGCGGGAGTAATCCAAGAGACCCAGTACTTC. As protein: CASSLVAGVIQETQYF.

J is TRBJ1-2 and V is TRBV29-1; 8 bases map to TRBD1. The CDR3 consists of 14 residues. Unmatched junction bases numbered 13, after V lost 4 bases and J lost 9 bases. Germline values: CDR1 SQVTM, CDR2 ANQGSEA. CDR3: CSVARRDRRVSYTF. CDR3 sequence (DNA): TGCAGCGTTGCTCGTCGGGACAGGCGGGTTAGCTACACCTTC.